Listed below are T cell receptor beta chains from one sample, sequenced in a study of regulatory T cells in long-lasting Graves disease. One entry per CDR3 protein, called by TCRdb with MiXCR from the multiplex PCR reads. The sample contains about 430,000 distinct CDR3 sequences, around 16% of which appear only once. This same sample was also taken into another study, of T cells in Graves' hyperthyroidism and ophthalmopathy.

The specimen comprised peripheral blood mononuclear cells (PBMCs), sampled at new diagnosis, from a patient treated with antithyroid drugs. The origin of the receptors is a woman aged 40 to 49 with Graves disease. CDR3s include the opening cysteine and the closing phenylalanine or tryptophan. D genes are given only for firm matches. Clone size is given for some rows only: seen once, a few or many times, or a class if the clone is expanded.

V gene	D gene	clone size	J gene	CDR3 DNA	CDR3 protein
TRBV6-5	TRBD1	few	TRBJ1-1	TGTGCCAGCAGTTACAGCGACAGGGGCACTGAAGCTTTCTTT	CASSYSDRGTEAFF
TRBV7-2	TRBD1	many	TRBJ1-4	TGTGCCAGCAGTCAAGGACAGGTTAATGAAAAACTGTTTTTT	CASSQGQVNEKLFF
TRBV3-1	.	many	TRBJ2-7	TGTGCCAGCAGCCAAGTTGACGAGCAGTACTTC	CASSQVDEQYF
TRBV6-2/TRBV6-3	.	.	TRBJ2-7	TGTGCCAGCAGTTACTCCCGGGGCAAGCACTCCTACGAGCAGTACTTC	CASSYSRGKHSYEQYF
TRBV9	.	many	TRBJ2-5	TGTGCCAGCAGCGTAGACCCGGGGATGGAGACCCAGTACTTC	CASSVDPGMETQYF
TRBV30	.	few	TRBJ2-5	TGTGCCTGGATTAGCGACCACAGAGAGTACCAAGAGACCCAGTACTTC	CAWISDHREYQETQYF
TRBV2	TRBD1	many	TRBJ2-1	TGTGCCAGCAGCTGGACAGGTGGGAATGAGCAGTTCTTC	CASSWTGGNEQFF
TRBV5-1	TRBD2	few	TRBJ2-5	TGCGCCAGCAGCCGCTGGGGGGGCCAAGAGACCCAGTACTTC	CASSRWGGQETQYF
TRBV28	.	many	TRBJ2-7	TGTGCCAGCAGTGACGCCAACTCCTACGAGCAGTACTTC	CASSDANSYEQYF
TRBV6-5	.	many	TRBJ1-2	TGTGCCAGCAGTTACTCGAGCGGCAGTAACTATGGCTACACCTTC	CASSYSSGSNYGYTF
TRBV12-3/TRBV12-4	TRBD2	many	TRBJ2-7	TGTGCCAGCAGCCGAGCGGGGAATTCCTACGAGCAGTACTTC	CASSRAGNSYEQYF
TRBV29-1	TRBD1	.	TRBJ2-5	TGCAGCGTTTCCGGGACAGCGTACCAAGAGACCCAGTACTTC	CSVSGTAYQETQYF
TRBV7-9	.	many	TRBJ2-1	TGTGCCAGCAGCCCACCCTGGAGTAGAAATGAGCAGTTCTTC	CASSPPWSRNEQFF
TRBV14	TRBD2	.	TRBJ2-3	TGTGCCAGCTCACCAGGACTAGCGGGAGCCTCTAGCACAGATACGCAGTATTTT	CASSPGLAGASSTDTQYF
TRBV20-1	.	many	TRBJ2-7	TGCAGTGCTAGACAGACGTCTTCCTACGAGCAGTACTTC	CSARQTSSYEQYF
TRBV28	TRBD1	few	TRBJ2-2	TGTGCCAGCACTCAACAAGGGGGCCCCGGGGAGCTGTTTTTT	CASTQQGGPGELFF
TRBV5-4	.	few	TRBJ1-1	TGTGCCAGCAGGGACCCGATGGGGAACACTGAAGCTTTCTTT	CASRDPMGNTEAFF
TRBV5-4	.	few	TRBJ2-2	TGTGCCAGCAGCTTGTGGGAGGACACCGGGGAGCTGTTTTTT	CASSLWEDTGELFF
TRBV6-2/TRBV6-3	TRBD1	few	TRBJ2-7	TGTGCCAGCAGTTACCTGCGAGACAGGGCGAGCTCCTACGAGCAGTACTTC	CASSYLRDRASSYEQYF
TRBV11-3	.	many	TRBJ2-6	TGTGCCAGCAGCCCCCGGGACACGACCTCTGGGGCCAACGTCCTGACTTTC	CASSPRDTTSGANVLTF
TRBV5-5	.	many	TRBJ2-7	TGTGCCAGCAGCAACGAACCGGGACCCTACGAGCAGTACTTC	CASSNEPGPYEQYF
TRBV2	TRBD1	many	TRBJ2-1	TGTGCCAGCAGTGGAAGTAAGTCCCCACAGGGGGCGCGGAACAATGAGCAGTTCTTC	CASSGSKSPQGARNNEQFF
TRBV28	.	many	TRBJ1-5	TGTGCCAGCAGTTTTGGGGGGGGTCAGCCCCAGCATTTT	CASSFGGGQPQHF
TRBV19	TRBD1	.	TRBJ1-6	TGTGCCAGTAGTGCCGACAGGGTGGCGAATTCACCCCTCCACTTT	CASSADRVANSPLHF
TRBV3-1	.	.	TRBJ1-2	TGTGCCAGCAGCCAAGGGATAGGACGGTCTCAAAATGGCCACACCTTC	CASSQGIGRSQNGHTF
TRBV5-1	TRBD2	many	TRBJ2-7	TGCGCCAGCAGCGTGGGAGGGTCGGCGGCCTACGAGCAGTACTTC	CASSVGGSAAYEQYF
TRBV29-1	.	many	TRBJ2-1	TGCAGCGTTGAATCTGTCCAAATCCCAAACAATGAGCAGTTCTTC	CSVESVQIPNNEQFF
TRBV12-3/TRBV12-4	.	many	TRBJ2-5	TGTGCCAGCAGTTTAGCGCCCGTTCAAGAGACCCAGTACTTC	CASSLAPVQETQYF
TRBV7-9	TRBD2	.	TRBJ2-7	TGTGCCAGCAGCTTAGTTGGACTAGGTCACGAGCAGTACTTC	CASSLVGLGHEQYF
TRBV28	TRBD2	many	TRBJ2-7	TGTGCCAGCAGTTTAGTGGGACTAGCGGACGTCGAGCAGTACTTC	CASSLVGLADVEQYF
TRBV20-1	TRBD1	few	TRBJ2-5	TGCAGTGCTTTACCCGGGACAGGGGATATATCCCAGTACTTC	CSALPGTGDISQYF
TRBV5-1	.	few	TRBJ2-7	TGCGCCAGCAGCTCAACTGGACAGTTACCGAGCTCCTACGAGCAGTACTTC	CASSSTGQLPSSYEQYF
TRBV12-3/TRBV12-4	.	many	TRBJ2-3	TGTGCCAGCAGTTTCTCTCAGGAGCTCGTTAGCACAGATACGCAGTATTTT	CASSFSQELVSTDTQYF
TRBV28	.	.	TRBJ2-7	TGTGCCAGCAGTTTATGGGGGCTCTACGAGCAGTACTTC	CASSLWGLYEQYF
TRBV6-1	TRBD2	.	TRBJ2-3	TGTGCCAGCAGCCTAGCGGGGACCACAGATACGCAGTATTTT	CASSLAGTTDTQYF
TRBV18	.	few	TRBJ2-6	TGTGCCAGCTCACCGCGCAGGGGGGCTTCTGGGGCCAACGTCCTGACTTTC	CASSPRRGASGANVLTF
TRBV11-3	.	many	TRBJ2-7	TGTGCCAGCAGCTTAGTTCCGGGGGCCTACGAGCAGTACTTC	CASSLVPGAYEQYF
TRBV6-1	TRBD1	few	TRBJ2-5	TGTGCCAGCAGTGAAGGACAGGGGGCTCAAGAGACCCAGTACTTC	CASSEGQGAQETQYF
TRBV12-3/TRBV12-4	.	many	TRBJ2-7	TGTGCCAGCAGTTTAGGAGCCCTGGAGCAGTACTTC	CASSLGALEQYF
TRBV6-1	.	few	TRBJ2-5	TGTGCCAGCAGTAGAGGGGAGCGGTCGTCGTTC	CASSRGERSSF
TRBV9	.	.	TRBJ2-5	TGTGCCAGCAGCGCTGGACAGCAAGAGACCCAGTACTTC	CASSAGQQETQYF
TRBV7-9	.	few	TRBJ2-1	TGTGCCAGCAGCTTAGTACACGGGGTGGGGAATGAGCAGTTCTTC	CASSLVHGVGNEQFF
TRBV7-9	.	many	TRBJ2-6	TGTGCCAGCCTGCCCCGCTCTGGGGCCAACGTCCTGACTTTC	CASLPRSGANVLTF
TRBV28	.	many	TRBJ2-1	TGTGCCAGCAGTGACGGGGGTAGGCGGGACAATGAGCAGTTCTTC	CASSDGGRRDNEQFF
TRBV3-1	.	many	TRBJ2-1	TGTGCCAGCAGCCAAGGGGGGGGAGGGCCAGGGGATGAGCAGTTCTTC	CASSQGGGGPGDEQFF
TRBV7-9	TRBD1	few	TRBJ2-7	TGTGCCAGCAGCCTTAACCATCGACAGGGGGCCTTTTACGAGCAGTACTTC	CASSLNHRQGAFYEQYF
TRBV11-3	TRBD2	many	TRBJ2-1	TGTGCCAGCAGCATACTAGCGGGAACGTACAATGAGCAGTTCTTC	CASSILAGTYNEQFF
TRBV12-3/TRBV12-4	.	many	TRBJ2-3	TGTGCCAGCAGAGGTTTTACTAGCACAGATACGCAGTATTTT	CASRGFTSTDTQYF
TRBV4-1	TRBD1	few	TRBJ2-2	TGCGCCAGCAGCCAAGCCCTGGGACAGGTGGTGGCCGGGGAGCTGTTTTTT	CASSQALGQVVAGELFF
TRBV7-8	TRBD1	.	TRBJ1-1	TGTGCCAGCAGCTTAGTAGGGACAGGAGGGAACACTGAAGCTTTCTTT	CASSLVGTGGNTEAFF
TRBV3-1	.	.	TRBJ1-1	TGTGCCAGCACTGAGGGACTTGAAGCTTTCTTT	CASTEGLEAFF
TRBV6-2/TRBV6-3	.	few	TRBJ2-3	TGTGCCAGCATAGACGGTGTCAGGCACACAGATACGCAGTATTTT	CASIDGVRHTDTQYF
TRBV11-2	.	many	TRBJ2-3	TGTGCCAGCAGCTTACAGCCGACCGGCACAGATACGCAGTATTTT	CASSLQPTGTDTQYF
TRBV28	.	many	TRBJ2-4	TGTGCCAGCAGGAGGGGACCCGCGGTAAACATTCAGTACTTC	CASRRGPAVNIQYF
TRBV10-2	TRBD2	many	TRBJ2-1	TGCGCCAGCAGTACCTCTAGCGGGAGGTTAAATGAGCAGTTCTTC	CASSTSSGRLNEQFF